A selection of T cell receptor beta chains follows, all from one sample in a study of blood T cells in healthy people across ages. TCRdb redid the calling of the 5' RACE reads with MiXCR, one entry per CDR3 protein. The sample records a few hundred thousand distinct CDR3 sequences, roughly 29% being singletons. Sequenced sample: blood. The receptors come from a woman in her seventies in good health. Both conserved end residues are part of each CDR3. The D gene is left open where the match is weak. Size tells how often a clone was seen (once, few, many) or the class of an expanded clone, and some rows leave it out.

TRBJ1-6	TRBV6-2/TRBV6-3	-	few	CASSPLGPSVNSPLHF	TGTGCCAGCAGTCCTCTTGGACCGAGCGTGAATTCACCCCTCCACTTT
TRBJ2-1	TRBV6-2/TRBV6-3	TRBD2	many	CASSQLASSYNEQFF	TGTGCCAGCAGCCAACTAGCGAGCTCCTACAATGAGCAGTTCTTC
TRBJ1-2	TRBV7-2	-	many	CASSLGVGGYTF	TGTGCCAGCAGCTTAGGTGTGGGGGGCTACACCTTC
TRBJ1-1	TRBV7-2	-	-	CASSLYWGNTEAFF	TGTGCCAGCAGCTTATATTGGGGGAACACTGAAGCTTTCTTT
TRBJ1-2	TRBV11-2	-	few	CASSSDSGSGGYTF	TGTGCCAGCAGCTCGGACTCAGGATCAGGTGGCTACACCTTC
TRBJ2-3	TRBV20-1	TRBD1	few	CSARGQGASDTQYF	TGCAGTGCTAGGGGACAGGGGGCCTCAGATACGCAGTATTTT
TRBJ2-7	TRBV7-6	-	-	CASIPGSGRSYEQYF	TGTGCCAGCATCCCGGGGTCGGGCAGAAGCTACGAGCAGTACTTC
TRBJ2-7	TRBV2	TRBD2	-	CASNERVRGNEQYF	TGTGCCAGCAATGAACGTGTGCGGGGGAACGAGCAGTACTTC
TRBJ2-5	TRBV7-9	TRBD1	-	CASSLSQGLKETQYF	TGTGCCAGCAGCTTATCACAGGGGCTAAAGGAGACCCAGTACTTC
TRBJ2-2	TRBV15	-	-	CATSPTAGELFF	TGTGCCACCAGCCCTACGGCCGGGGAGCTGTTTTTT
TRBJ1-1	TRBV29-1	-	-	CSVSGLTDTEAFF	TGCAGCGTCTCCGGGTTAACCGACACTGAAGCTTTCTTT
TRBJ2-1	TRBV4-1	-	few	CASSQVRANEQFF	TGCGCCAGCAGCCAAGTCAGGGCAAATGAGCAGTTCTTC
TRBJ2-1	TRBV5-1	-	-	CASSLGTQTYNEQFF	TGCGCCAGCAGCTTGGGGACACAAACCTACAATGAGCAGTTCTTC
TRBJ1-3	TRBV7-6	-	-	CASSTTAGIFSGNTIYF	TGTGCCAGCAGCACCACGGCAGGGATCTTCTCTGGAAACACCATATATTTT
TRBJ1-2	TRBV12-3/TRBV12-4	-	few	CASRSPGLSGYTF	TGTGCCAGCAGATCGCCCGGCCTCTCTGGCTACACCTTC
TRBJ1-6	TRBV6-5	-	few	CASRGEDRENSPLHF	TGTGCCAGCAGAGGGGAGGACAGAGAGAATTCACCCCTCCACTTT
TRBJ1-5	TRBV25-1	TRBD1	-	CASRDRVDQPQHF	TGTGCCAGCAGGGACAGGGTGGATCAGCCCCAGCATTTT
TRBJ1-1	TRBV6-2/TRBV6-3	-	-	CASRYDREAFF	TGTGCCAGCAGGTACGACAGAGAAGCTTTCTTT
TRBJ2-1	TRBV2	-	-	CASRPDGSSYNEQFF	TGTGCCAGCAGGCCCGACGGAAGCTCCTACAATGAGCAGTTCTTC
TRBJ1-4	TRBV29-1	TRBD1	-	CSVGWDRDEKLFF	TGCAGCGTTGGGTGGGACAGGGATGAAAAACTGTTTTTT
TRBJ2-2	TRBV27	TRBD1	few	CASDRRTGGSNTGELFF	TGTGCCAGCGACCGACGGACAGGGGGCTCCAACACCGGGGAGCTGTTTTTT
TRBJ2-2	TRBV4-2	-	-	CASKQGGTGELFF	TGTGCCAGCAAGCAGGGCGGCACCGGGGAGCTGTTTTTT
TRBJ1-1	TRBV9	TRBD1	-	CASSTQGGNTEAFF	TGTGCCAGCAGCACCCAGGGGGGTAACACTGAAGCTTTCTTT
TRBJ2-5	TRBV5-1	TRBD2	-	CASSPTSGVRGTQYF	TGCGCCAGCAGCCCGACTAGCGGGGTCCGCGGGACCCAGTACTTC
TRBJ2-7	TRBV4-3	TRBD1	few	CASSRGQGRYEQYF	TGCGCCAGCAGCCGTGGACAGGGTCGCTACGAGCAGTACTTC
TRBJ1-4	TRBV5-1	-	many	CASSSGSATNEKLFF	TGCGCCAGCAGCTCCGGGTCCGCGACTAATGAAAAACTGTTTTTT
TRBJ2-5	TRBV6-2/TRBV6-3	-	few	CASSPRENQETQYF	TGTGCCAGCAGTCCCAGGGAGAACCAAGAGACCCAGTACTTC
TRBJ1-1	TRBV6-4	-	-	CASSDRGFSKAFF	TGTGCCAGCAGTGATCGGGGGTTCTCGAAGGCTTTCTTT
TRBJ2-3	TRBV20-1	TRBD2	-	CSATTSGGANSGTDTQYF	TGCAGTGCTACGACTAGCGGGGGGGCGAATTCCGGCACAGATACGCAGTATTTT
TRBJ2-1	TRBV5-1	-	few	CASSSFGYNEQFF	TGCGCCAGCAGCTCCTTTGGCTACAATGAGCAGTTCTTC
TRBJ2-5	TRBV6-6	-	-	CASSYSGVVETQYF	TGTGCCAGCAGTTACTCAGGGGTCGTTGAGACCCAGTACTTC
TRBJ2-5	TRBV4-3	-	-	CASSQGDRQETQYF	TGCGCCAGCAGCCAAGGGGATCGGCAAGAGACCCAGTACTTC
TRBJ2-3	TRBV30	-	-	CAWSAGTQVPQYF	TGTGCCTGGAGCGCCGGGACGCAAGTACCGCAGTATTTT
TRBJ2-7	TRBV5-4	-	-	CASSSHPAMSPVEQYF	TGTGCCAGCAGCTCGCATCCCGCTATGTCCCCTGTAGAGCAGTACTTC
TRBJ2-7	TRBV7-2	-	few	CASSANGRGVYEQYF	TGTGCCAGCAGCGCAAACGGTCGCGGGGTATACGAGCAGTACTTC
TRBJ1-5	TRBV24-1	-	-	CATSRSGSNQPQHF	TGTGCCACCAGTCGCTCGGGCTCCAATCAGCCCCAGCATTTT
TRBJ1-2	TRBV2	-	-	CASNQRGDGYTF	TGTGCCAGCAACCAAAGAGGGGATGGCTACACCTTC
TRBJ1-2	TRBV6-2/TRBV6-3	-	once	CASSGTRDRSRGNYGYTF	TGTGCCAGCAGTGGAACCCGGGACCGCTCCCGGGGGAACTATGGCTACACCTTC
TRBJ1-2	TRBV7-9	-	-	CASTLLSGLLGYTF	TGTGCCAGCACTCTGCTCAGCGGGTTATTAGGCTACACCTTC
TRBJ1-4	TRBV7-2	TRBD1	few	CASSLGLQGGKLFF	TGTGCCAGCAGCTTAGGCCTACAGGGGGGAAAACTGTTTTTT
TRBJ2-5	TRBV2	-	-	CASSRPTSTGETQYF	TGTGCCAGCAGTCGACCTACTAGCACCGGAGAGACCCAGTACTTC
TRBJ2-6	TRBV7-9	-	few	CACSLFRGGANVLTF	TGTGCCTGCAGCTTATTCCGGGGAGGGGCCAACGTCCTGACTTTC
TRBJ2-2	TRBV11-2	-	-	CASSAGTIGVGELFF	TGTGCCAGCAGCGCCGGGACCATAGGCGTCGGGGAGCTGTTTTTT
TRBJ2-5	TRBV7-2	-	few	CASSLDRGHEETQYF	TGTGCCAGCAGCTTAGATAGGGGCCACGAAGAGACCCAGTACTTC
TRBJ2-3	TRBV5-1	-	few	CASSLLGGIDTQYF	TGCGCCAGCAGCTTGTTGGGGGGCATAGATACGCAGTATTTT
TRBJ2-5	TRBV12-3/TRBV12-4	TRBD2	many	CASSRGGDQETQYF	TGTGCCAGCAGTCGCGGGGGAGACCAAGAGACCCAGTACTTC
TRBJ1-4	TRBV11-2	-	-	CASSSPAGGSGEKLFF	TGTGCCAGCAGCTCCCCTGCGGGGGGGTCAGGAGAAAAACTGTTTTTT
TRBJ2-3	TRBV6-2/TRBV6-3	-	-	CASSYIDSGEVTDTQYF	TGTGCCAGCAGTTATATCGATAGCGGCGAAGTTACAGATACGCAGTATTTT
TRBJ2-1	TRBV18	-	few	CASSPGASSYNEQFF	TGTGCCAGCTCACCCGGGGCGAGCTCCTACAATGAGCAGTTCTTC
TRBJ2-1	TRBV4-3	-	few	CASSQDRARNEQFF	TGCGCCAGCAGCCAAGATCGAGCTCGCAATGAGCAGTTCTTC
TRBJ2-5	TRBV11-1	TRBD2	many	CASGTSGEETQYF	TGTGCCAGCGGGACTAGCGGGGAAGAGACCCAGTACTTC
TRBJ2-1	TRBV7-2	TRBD2	few	CASSPQTGGGFNEQFF	TGTGCCAGCAGCCCGCAGACGGGAGGAGGATTTAATGAGCAGTTCTTC